Listed below are T cell receptor beta chains from one sample, sequenced in a study of beta chain features in type 1 diabetes. Profiled with immunoSEQ multiplex PCR; TCRdb holds only in-frame clones, not every one. This table holds about 290,000 clones, roughly 8% found once. Input material: central memory CD4+ T cells from blood. The receptors originated from a young woman in good health. Both conserved end residues are part of each CDR3. A D gene is named only where the DNA matches it firmly. The size entry is marked missing in some rows and otherwise reads once, few, many or a size class.

J	V	D	length	size	CDR3	DNA
TRBJ2-5	TRBV7-2	TRBD2	15	-	CASSLGGLAGGTQYF	TGTGCCAGCAGCTTAGGGGGACTAGCGGGTGGGACCCAGTACTTC
TRBJ2-3	TRBV4-3	-	13	many	CASSLGVTDTQYF	TGCGCCAGCAGCCTCGGGGTCACAGATACGCAGTATTTT
TRBJ1-4	TRBV20-1	-	11	-	CSAGGGSGPFF	TGCAGTGCTGGAGGAGGCTCCGGCCCCTTTTTT
TRBJ2-7	TRBV30	TRBD1	12	few	CAWSKTRTGGRF	TGTGCCTGGAGTAAAACTCGGACAGGGGGCCGGTTC
TRBJ1-5	TRBV6-4	-	16	many	CASINSPLFGNQPQHF	TGTGCCAGCATTAACTCGCCGCTGTTTGGCAATCAGCCCCAGCATTTT
TRBJ1-6	TRBV10-3	-	13	-	CAIRGENNSPLHF	TGTGCCATCAGGGGGGAGAATAATTCACCCCTCCACTTT
TRBJ1-6	TRBV6-5	-	12	few	CASYARNSPLHF	TGTGCCAGCTATGCTCGTAATTCACCCCTCCACTTT
TRBJ1-5	TRBV7-9	-	12	-	CASSLGEQPQHF	TGTGCCAGCAGCTTAGGTGAGCAGCCCCAGCATTTT
TRBJ1-1	TRBV2	TRBD1	15	few	CASSDPGQANTEAFF	TGTGCCAGCAGTGACCCGGGACAGGCGAACACTGAAGCTTTCTTT
TRBJ1-1	TRBV18	TRBD1	14	-	CASSNLRGDTEAFF	TGTGCCAGCTCCAACCTCAGGGGGGACACTGAAGCTTTCTTT
TRBJ2-5	TRBV5-6	-	14	many	CASSLRSQGETQYF	TGTGCCAGCAGCTTGAGAAGCCAAGGGGAGACCCAGTACTTC
TRBJ2-2	TRBV28	-	14	-	CASWGRANTGELFF	TGTGCCAGCTGGGGCAGGGCGAACACCGGGGAGCTGTTTTTT
TRBJ1-1	TRBV4-2	TRBD1	14	few	CASSWGQGDTEAFF	TGTGCCAGCAGCTGGGGACAGGGCGACACTGAAGCTTTCTTT
TRBJ1-5	TRBV19	-	14	few	CASRRGQLNQPQHF	TGTGCCAGTAGACGAGGACAGCTCAATCAGCCCCAGCATTTT
TRBJ2-6	TRBV9	-	12	many	CASTTGANVLTF	TGTGCCAGCACGACAGGGGCCAACGTCCTGACTTTC
TRBJ2-3	TRBV28	-	16	-	CASSSRTLSRADTQYF	TGTGCCAGCAGTTCCCGGACCCTCTCGAGGGCAGATACGCAGTATTTT
TRBJ1-3	TRBV4-2	-	16	-	CASSQEYTISGNTIYF	TGTGCCAGCAGCCAGGAGTACACCATCTCTGGAAACACCATATATTTT
TRBJ2-1	TRBV2	-	12	many	CASRASSVEEFF	TGTGCCAGCAGGGCCTCAAGCGTCGAGGAGTTCTTC
TRBJ2-2	TRBV28	-	12	few	CASSQIWGELFF	TGTGCCAGCAGTCAAATATGGGGGGAGCTGTTTTTT
TRBJ2-1	TRBV7-3	TRBD2	16	-	CASSPHLAGGPNEQFF	TGTGCCAGCAGCCCGCACCTAGCGGGAGGGCCCAATGAGCAGTTCTTC
TRBJ1-2	TRBV5-8	TRBD1	17	few	CASSLKGQGPSGYGYTF	TGTGCCAGCAGCTTAAAGGGACAGGGCCCATCAGGATATGGCTACACCTTC
TRBJ1-2	TRBV7-2	-	14	-	CASSSPRDAGGYTF	TGTGCCAGCAGCTCGCCGCGCGACGCGGGTGGCTACACCTTC
TRBJ1-1	TRBV10-3	-	15	few	CAISDTSRNKKVAFF	TGTGCCATCAGTGACACTTCTCGGAATAAGAAGGTAGCTTTCTTT
TRBJ1-1	TRBV7-8	-	16	-	CASSPGTPIDNTEAFF	TGTGCCAGCAGCCCAGGGACACCGATTGACAACACTGAAGCTTTCTTT
TRBJ2-7	TRBV5-1	TRBD1	14	few	CASSVGQGTYEQYF	TGCGCCAGCAGCGTGGGACAGGGGACCTACGAGCAGTACTTC
TRBJ2-3	TRBV7-9	-	14	-	CASSLAQHTDTQYF	TGTGCCAGCAGCTTAGCCCAGCACACAGATACGCAGTATTTT
TRBJ1-2	TRBV28	-	13	-	CASSLNGYYGYTF	TGTGCCAGCAGTTTAAACGGATACTATGGCTACACCTTC
TRBJ2-7	TRBV25-1	TRBD2	17	few	CASSGPEGSGTGYEQYF	TGTGCCAGCAGTGGGCCTGAAGGTAGCGGGACCGGCTACGAGCAGTACTTC
TRBJ2-7	TRBV6-5	-	13	few	CASSYRSYYEQYF	TGTGCCAGCAGTTACCGGAGTTACTACGAGCAGTACTTC
TRBJ2-4	TRBV11-1	-	17	-	CASSPTRFGIAKNIQYF	TGTGCCAGCAGCCCGACTCGGTTCGGAATAGCCAAAAACATTCAGTACTTC
TRBJ1-2	TRBV7-2	-	14	few	CASSHRQGNYGYTF	TGTGCCAGCAGCCACCGGCAGGGCAACTATGGCTACACCTTC
TRBJ2-6	TRBV18	-	16	-	CASSRTDSSGANVLTF	TGTGCCAGCTCACGCACGGACAGCTCTGGGGCCAACGTCCTGACTTTC
TRBJ2-1	TRBV7-2	-	11	-	CASSFSIYPFF	TGTGCCAGCAGCTTTTCGATCTATCCGTTCTTC
TRBJ2-3	TRBV7-2	TRBD2	17	-	CASSFAGGREGTDTQYF	TGTGCCAGCAGCTTTGCGGGGGGCAGGGAGGGCACAGATACGCAGTATTTT
TRBJ2-7	TRBV7-9	TRBD1	14	few	CASSLGQGTYEQYF	TGTGCCAGCAGCTTAGGACAGGGTACCTACGAGCAGTACTTC
TRBJ2-5	TRBV5-1	-	13	-	CASSLNKEETQYF	TGCGCCAGCAGCTTAAATAAAGAAGAGACCCAGTACTTC
TRBJ2-5	TRBV5-1	TRBD2	16	few	CASSPGATSGQETQYF	TGCGCCAGCAGCCCGGGGGCGACTAGCGGACAAGAGACCCAGTACTTC
TRBJ2-1	TRBV14	-	13	many	CASSQDWTSKQFF	TGTGCCAGCAGCCAAGATTGGACTTCGAAGCAGTTCTTC
TRBJ2-5	TRBV5-1	-	14	-	CASSLQGGRETQYF	TGCGCCAGCAGCTTGCAGGGGGGCCGGGAGACCCAGTACTTC
TRBJ1-1	TRBV7-2	-	15	few	CASSLEASGAFPTFF	TGTGCCAGCAGCTTAGAGGCGTCAGGGGCCTTCCCAACTTTCTTT
TRBJ1-2	TRBV7-2	-	12	-	CASSLGPYGYTF	TGTGCCAGCAGCTTAGGCCCTTACGGCTACACCTTC
TRBJ1-5	TRBV27	-	12	few	CASSPSRGPQHF	TGTGCCAGCAGCCCATCTAGGGGGCCCCAGCATTTT
TRBJ2-4	TRBV5-1	-	14	-	CASSPTLAKNIQYF	TGCGCCAGCAGCCCGACCCTAGCCAAAAACATTCAGTACTTC
TRBJ1-1	TRBV6-1	-	12	-	CASSEISITAFF	TGTGCCAGCAGTGAAATAAGTATTACGGCTTTCTTT
TRBJ1-5	TRBV7-3	-	13	few	CASSLGGGQPQHF	TGTGCCAGCAGCTTAGGGGGAGGCCAGCCCCAGCATTTT
TRBJ1-5	TRBV19	-	14	-	CASSMKGGNQPQHF	TGTGCCAGTAGTATGAAAGGAGGCAATCAGCCCCAGCATTTT
TRBJ2-3	TRBV29-1	-	16	few	CSVEGSRGGTPDTQYF	TGCAGCGTTGAAGGGTCCAGGGGAGGTACGCCAGATACGCAGTATTTT
TRBJ2-7	TRBV12-2	-	15	many	CASRLRDRGTYEQYF	TGTGCAAGTCGCTTACGGGACAGGGGGACCTACGAGCAGTACTTC
TRBJ2-2	TRBV9	-	16	-	CASSVATRGGTGELFF	TGTGCCAGCAGCGTAGCGACGCGGGGAGGCACCGGGGAGCTGTTTTTT
TRBJ2-3	TRBV9	-	14	-	CASSVESVADTQYF	TGTGCCAGCAGCGTAGAAAGCGTGGCAGATACGCAGTATTTT
TRBJ2-1	TRBV19	-	16	few	CASSIEGQGSYNEQFF	TGTGCCAGTAGTATAGAAGGGCAGGGGTCCTACAATGAGCAGTTCTTC
TRBJ2-1	TRBV2	-	15	few	CASSEANGALNEQFF	TGTGCCAGCAGTGAAGCCAACGGGGCCTTAAATGAGCAGTTCTTC
TRBJ2-7	TRBV27	TRBD2	17	-	CASSLSASSGRVYEQYF	TGTGCCAGCAGTTTATCGGCCTCTAGCGGGAGGGTGTACGAGCAGTACTTC
TRBJ2-2	TRBV28	-	14	few	CASRPHGTSGELFF	TGTGCCAGCAGACCGCACGGGACAAGCGGGGAGCTGTTTTTT